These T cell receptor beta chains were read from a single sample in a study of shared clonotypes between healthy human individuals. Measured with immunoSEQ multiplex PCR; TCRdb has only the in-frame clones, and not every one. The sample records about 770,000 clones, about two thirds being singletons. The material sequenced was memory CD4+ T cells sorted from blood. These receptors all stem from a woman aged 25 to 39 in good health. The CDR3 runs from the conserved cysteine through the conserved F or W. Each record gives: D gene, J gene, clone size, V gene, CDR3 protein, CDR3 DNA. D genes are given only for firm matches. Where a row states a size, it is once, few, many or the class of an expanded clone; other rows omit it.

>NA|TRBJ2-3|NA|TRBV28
CASSPHLAGTDTQYF
TGTGCCAGCAGTCCGCATCTTGCAGGCACAGATACGCAGTATTTT
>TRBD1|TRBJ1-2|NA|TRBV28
CASSRGRDYGYTF
TGTGCCAGCAGTAGGGGGCGCGACTATGGCTACACCTTC
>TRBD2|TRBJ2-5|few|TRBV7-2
CASSLVLGLAGETQYF
TGTGCCAGCAGCTTAGTCCTAGGGCTAGCGGGAGAGACCCAGTACTTC
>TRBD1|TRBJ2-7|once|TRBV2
CASSGGTGGREQYF
TGTGCCAGCAGTGGGGGGACAGGGGGCCGCGAGCAGTACTTC
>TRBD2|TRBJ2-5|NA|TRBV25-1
CASRGLAGQETQYF
TGTGCCAGCCGGGGGTTAGCGGGACAAGAGACCCAGTACTTC
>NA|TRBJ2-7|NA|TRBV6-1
CASSPGSRQYF
TGTGCCAGCAGCCCAGGGTCGCGGCAGTACTTC
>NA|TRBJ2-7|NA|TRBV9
CASSPKGEAVEGEQYF
TGTGCCAGCAGCCCCAAGGGGGAAGCGGTGGAAGGGGAGCAGTACTTC
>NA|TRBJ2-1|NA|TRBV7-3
CASSRPGAFYNEQFF
TGTGCCAGCAGCCGCCCGGGGGCCTTCTACAATGAGCAGTTCTTC
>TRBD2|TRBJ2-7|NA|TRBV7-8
CASSLLGLSGRRPPGEQYF
TGTGCCAGCAGCTTATTAGGACTTAGCGGGAGAAGGCCTCCAGGCGAGCAGTACTTC
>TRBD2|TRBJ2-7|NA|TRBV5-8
CASSLRLAGSYEQYF
TGTGCCAGCAGCTTGAGACTAGCGGGATCCTACGAGCAGTACTTC
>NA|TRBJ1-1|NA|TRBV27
CASRGPWNTEAFF
TGTGCCAGCCGCGGGCCCTGGAACACTGAAGCTTTCTTT
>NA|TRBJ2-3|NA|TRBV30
CAWIVKSTDTQYF
TGTGCCTGGATCGTTAAGAGCACAGATACGCAGTATTTT
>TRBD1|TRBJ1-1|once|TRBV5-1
CASSWGTGDNTEAFF
TGCGCCAGCAGCTGGGGGACAGGGGATAACACTGAAGCTTTCTTT
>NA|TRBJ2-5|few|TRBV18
CASSPGGRNLRETQYF
TGTGCCAGCTCACCCGGTGGGCGGAATTTGCGAGAGACCCAGTACTTC
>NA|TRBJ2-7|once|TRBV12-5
CASGPIPGQRTCLHYEQYF
TGTGCTAGTGGTCCGATCCCGGGACAAAGAACGTGCCTCCACTACGAGCAGTACTTC
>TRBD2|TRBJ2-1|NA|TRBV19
CASSPPGTSYNEQFF
TGTGCCAGTAGTCCTCCCGGGACTAGTTACAATGAGCAGTTCTTC
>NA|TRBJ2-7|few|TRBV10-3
CAISVEGAYEQYF
TGTGCCATCAGTGTGGAGGGGGCCTACGAGCAGTACTTC
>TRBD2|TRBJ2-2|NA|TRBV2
CASVAGGSTGELFF
TGTGCCAGTGTAGCGGGAGGAAGCACCGGGGAGCTGTTTTTT
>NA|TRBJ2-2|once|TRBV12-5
CASGLVSGHTGELFF
TGTGCTAGTGGTTTGGTCTCAGGGCACACCGGGGAGCTGTTTTTT
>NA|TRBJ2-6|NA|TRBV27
CASTPTGRGRSGANVLTF
TGTGCCAGCACCCCGACTGGTCGGGGAAGGTCTGGGGCCAACGTCCTGACTTTC
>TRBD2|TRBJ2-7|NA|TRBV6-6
CASNDRLAGSYEQYF
TGTGCCAGCAACGACCGACTAGCGGGGAGCTACGAGCAGTACTTC
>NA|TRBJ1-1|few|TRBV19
CASSIDGTPNTEAFF
TGTGCCAGTAGTATAGATGGGACACCGAACACTGAAGCTTTCTTT
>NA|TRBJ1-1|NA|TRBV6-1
CASLDGWTEAFF
TGTGCCAGCCTGGACGGGTGGACTGAAGCTTTCTTT
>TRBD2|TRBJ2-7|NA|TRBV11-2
CASSYFDSAGGLEQYF
TGTGCCAGCAGCTATTTTGATTCAGCGGGAGGTCTCGAGCAGTACTTC
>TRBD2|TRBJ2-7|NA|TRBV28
CASSFLSLAGPYEQYF
TGTGCCAGCAGTTTCCTCAGCTTAGCGGGGCCCTACGAGCAGTACTTC
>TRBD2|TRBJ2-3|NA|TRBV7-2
CASSSLTSGFRYTDTQYF
TGTGCCAGCAGCTCGCTGACTAGCGGCTTCCGATACACAGATACGCAGTATTTT
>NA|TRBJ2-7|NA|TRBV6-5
CASSYERAGYEQYF
TGTGCCAGCAGTTATGAGCGGGCAGGCTACGAGCAGTACTTC
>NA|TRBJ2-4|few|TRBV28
CASSLQKNIQYF
TGTGCCAGCAGTTTACAGAAAAACATTCAGTACTTC